Below, 20 T cell receptor beta chains from the same sample are listed, as sequenced in a study of blood T cells in healthy people across ages. Then a second PCR, running roughly 7 to 11 cycles, was carried out with a sample-barcoded 5' primer and a J-beta primer mix. TCRdb fed the 5' RACE reads into MiXCR, producing one record per CDR3 protein. The sample includes 950,000 to 1,200,000 distinct CDR3 sequences, 35% to 40% seen only once; the top ten take over 10%. Sample: blood. The receptors were gathered from a man younger than 35 in good health.

The V call is TRBV27, the J call TRBJ2-3, with D perhaps TRBD1 or TRBD2 (5 bases each). Germline loops: CDR1 MNHEY, CDR2 SMNVEV (reference sequence). There are 17 residues in the CDR3. V gave up 3 bases and J gave up 3 bases, with 19 bases separating them. CDR3 sequence: CASSFLGDGGGTDTQYF. CDR3 DNA sequence: TGTGCCAGCAGTTTTTTGGGGGATGGTGGGGGAACAGATACGCAGTATTTT.

This clonotype was recorded at least ten times. The chain recombines TRBV7-9 with TRBJ1-3, with TRBD1 matching over 7 bases. The CDR3 length is 14 residues. Germline-derived CDR1 and CDR2 are SEHNR and FQNEAQ (reference sequence). V was pared by 4 bases and J by 4 bases, with 4 bases of the junction left unmatched. The CDR3 loop is CASSSDREGNTIYF. The DNA for the CDR3 is TGTGCCAGCAGCTCTGACAGGGAAGGAAACACCATATATTTT.

This chain links TRBV3-1 with TRBJ1-1, with 10 bases fitting TRBD1. Germline V lookup: CDR1 LGHDT, CDR2 YNNKEL (reference sequence). The CDR3 loop spans 14 amino acids. The ends lost 5 bases at V and 5 bases at J; junction bases unmatched: 5. The CDR3 DNA is TGTGCCAGCAGCTCAGGACAGGGGGAGACTGAAGCTTTCTTT. It yields the protein CASSSGQGETEAFF.

The chain joins TRBV20-1 to TRBJ2-2; 10 bases align to TRBD1. The CDR3 is made up of 15 amino acids. The germline V gene has CDR1 DFQATT and CDR2 SNEGSKA (reference sequence). J gave up 5 bases and V 6 bases, and 9 bases lay outside the gene matches. The chain's CDR3 is CSALYRDRGTGELFF. The DNA for the CDR3 is TGCAGTGCCCTCTACCGGGACAGGGGTACCGGGGAGCTGTTTTTT.

This clonotype was counted at least ten times. This rearrangement joins TRBV6-5 to TRBJ2-2; D gene uncertain. Per germline, CDR1 MNHEY and CDR2 SVGAGI. V was shortened by 7 bases and J by 1 base, with 4 bases between the two germline ends. The CDR3 covers 12 residues. CDR3 nucleotides: TGTGCCAGCAAAAAGAACACCGGGGAGCTGTTTTTT. Protein: CASKKNTGELFF.

This clonotype occurred a few times. V usage is TRBV25-1 and J usage is TRBJ2-7, with 7 bases matching TRBD2. CDR1 MGHDK and CDR2 SYGVNS come from the germline V gene. CDR3 length: 16 residues. Losses at the gene ends were 1 base for V and 2 bases for J; bases not matched to a gene: 8. Here the CDR3 DNA reads TGTGCCAGCAGTGAATCTGAGGGAGCGGGAACCTACGAGCAGTACTTC. It codes for CASSESEGAGTYEQYF.

This clonotype was counted only a few times. The rearrangement joins TRBV29-1 to TRBJ1-2, with D possibly matching TRBD1 (5 bases). Trimming stripped 3 bases from V and 2 bases from J, with 10 bases between. The germline V gene has CDR1 SQVTM and CDR2 ANQGSEA. The CDR3 runs 13 residues. CDR3 coding DNA: TGCAGCGTTGATATCCAGGGAAACTATGGCTACACCTTC. Translation: CSVDIQGNYGYTF.

This clonotype showed up just a few times. J is TRBJ1-2 and V is TRBV6-1; 7 nucleotides agree with TRBD1. Germline CDR1 MNHNS, CDR2 SASEGT. The CDR3 totals 14 residues. V lost 3 bases to trimming and J lost 3 bases; unmatched junction nucleotides: 4. This CDR3 is CASSDPGTDYGYTF. The DNA of the CDR3 is TGTGCCAGCAGTGACCCCGGGACAGACTATGGCTACACCTTC.

This chain uses TRBV20-1 with TRBJ2-5; 12 nucleotides agree with TRBD1. The J call may be faulty, since TRBJ2-7 better matches the DNA end. Germline V gene lookup returns CDR1 DFQATT and CDR2 SNEGSKA (reference sequence). This CDR3 comprises 14 residues. The CDR3 DNA is TGCAGTGCACTCGGGACAGGGGGCAGGTACGAGCAGTACTTC. It translates to CSALGTGGRYEQYF.

Many counts were recorded for this clonotype. The CDR3 here is CASSPGTGIRKDQFF. In DNA, the CDR3 is TGTGCCAGCAGTCCCGGGACAGGCATCCGCAAGGACCAGTTCTTC. The chain has TRBV5-6 and TRBJ2-1; 8 bases align to TRBD1. V lost 5 bases to trimming and J lost 13 bases; unmatched junction nucleotides: 17. The length of the CDR3 is 15 residues. Germline values: CDR1 SGHDT, CDR2 YYEEEE.

The chain is built from TRBV3-1 and TRBJ1-6; D gene ambiguous. CDR1 is LGHDT, CDR2 YNNKEL, per germline (reference sequence). Trimming shortened V by 4 bases and J by 10 bases, and 11 bases separated the two germline ends. The CDR3 length is 13 residues. CDR3 DNA: TGTGCCAGCAGCCTCATGGCAGGATCACCCCTCCACTTT. Amino acids: CASSLMAGSPLHF.

This clonotype turned up a few times. This sequence joins TRBV6-4 and TRBJ1-5; D is unresolved. V gave up 3 bases and J gave up 2 bases, with 8 bases separating them. The CDR3 length is 14 residues. Germline CDR1 MRHNA, CDR2 SNTAGT. The CDR3 loop is CASSEREGNQPQHF. The CDR3 DNA is TGTGCCAGCAGTGAGAGGGAGGGCAATCAGCCCCAGCATTTT.

This clonotype has just one count. This chain joins TRBV5-1 and TRBJ2-3; 10 positions match TRBD2. V shed 2 bases and J 2 bases; nucleotides not matched to a gene: 5. The CDR3 loop spans 16 amino acids. The V gene's germline CDR1 is SGHRS and CDR2 YFSETQ. CDR3 protein: CASSFSGGTNTDTQYF. For the CDR3, the DNA is TGCGCCAGCAGCTTTAGCGGGGGGACTAACACAGATACGCAGTATTTT.

This chain links TRBV7-2 with TRBJ1-4, with D maybe TRBD1 (5 bases). The CDR3 runs to 14 residues. Germline V CDR1 and CDR2: SGHTA, FQGNSA. V shed 5 bases and J shed 7 bases, with 14 bases lying between them. CDR3: CASSPTGTTEKLFF. CDR3 in DNA: TGTGCCAGCAGCCCGACCGGGACCACTGAAAAACTGTTTTTT.

The genes are TRBV4-2 and TRBJ2-3; TRBD2 matches 7 bases. Per the germline V gene, CDR1 is LGHNA and CDR2 is YNFKEQ. The CDR3 sequence is 16 residues long. The J segment lost 1 base and the V segment lost 3 bases, leaving 7 bases of the junction unmatched. The CDR3: CASSQSTSQGTDTQYF. Here the CDR3 DNA reads TGTGCCAGCAGCCAGTCGACTAGCCAGGGCACAGATACGCAGTATTTT.

This clonotype was found a few times. The chain is built from TRBV5-5 and TRBJ1-5; a weak D match, TRBD1 (5 bases). The germline V gene has CDR1 SGHKS and CDR2 YYEKEE (reference sequence). This CDR3 is built from 16 residues. Trimming cost V 4 bases and J 2 bases, with 16 bases left between them. The CDR3 spells CASSTFGGERNQPQHF. The CDR3 DNA reads as TGTGCCAGCAGCACTTTCGGGGGGGAACGCAATCAGCCCCAGCATTTT.

Many counts were recorded for this clonotype. The chain has TRBV5-1 and TRBJ2-1; TRBD1 aligns across 7 bases. This CDR3 is built from 14 residues. The V and J ends lost 1 base and 8 bases, in that order; junction bases with no gene match: 6. Germline loops: CDR1 SGHRS, CDR2 YFSETQ. For the CDR3, the DNA is TGCGCCAGCAGCTTGATGACAGGGAAAGATGAGCAGTTCTTC. It specifies CASSLMTGKDEQFF. The variable domain in full, with the rest retrieved from reference TRBV5-1 and TRBJ2-1, is KAGVTQTPRYLIKTRGQQVTLSCSPISGHRSVSWYQQTPGQGLQFLFEYFSETQRNKGNFPGRFSGRQFSNSRSEMNVSTLELGDSALYLCASSLMTGKDEQFFGPGTRLTVL.

This chain connects TRBV20-1 to TRBJ1-1; 8 bases align to TRBD1. CDR3 length: 14 residues. V gave up 6 bases and J gave up 4 bases; unmatched junction bases: 10. Germline lookup yields CDR1 DFQATT and CDR2 SNEGSKA (reference sequence). The CDR3: CSAPPGGTATEAFF. In DNA form, the CDR3 reads TGCAGTGCCCCCCCAGGGGGCACGGCCACTGAAGCTTTCTTT.

Details on this clonotype: Given a much more abundant clone one base away, this may be a read error. The rearrangement links TRBV5-1 to TRBJ2-1; D not certain. The germline V gene has CDR1 SGHRS and CDR2 YFSETQ. The CDR3 is 12 amino acids. The CDR3: CASILSGSEQFF. CDR3 bases: TGCGCCAGCATCTTGAGTGGGTCTGAGCAGTTCTTC.

This chain links TRBV29-1 with TRBJ2-1; 8 nucleotides line up with TRBD2. With V trimmed by 3 bases and J by 0 bases, 13 bases remained unmatched. The length of the CDR3 is 18 residues. The germline gives CDR1 SQVTM, CDR2 ANQGSEA. The CDR3 coding sequence is TGCAGCGTTGATAGTGAGACTAGCGATATCCTCTCCTACAATGAGCAGTTCTTC. As protein: CSVDSETSDILSYNEQFF.